This T cell receptor beta chain was captured in a study of T cells in localized non-small cell lung cancer (dated by TCRdb to between 2020 and 2021). Turning to the overall study: The study analyzed T cell repertoires of under 250 early-stage NSCLC patients, comparing tumors and uninvolved tumor-adjacent lungs. The cohort consisted of roughly 240 treatment-naive NSCLC patients whose localized lung tumors had been resected. A mean age of around 69 years was recorded for the NSCLC patients, of whom 120 to 150 were male and more than 85 were female. Study-level results and caveats: Uninvolved tumor-adjacent lung showed the highest T cell clonality, higher than tumor, which suggests more focused antigenic responses in the adjacent lung. Because the study design was exploratory, TCR variables were selected using unadjusted p-values without false-discovery rate correction. Because multi-region tumor sequencing was not performed, intratumor heterogeneity could not be ruled out. Longer overall survival was associated with higher T cell density in blood, whereas shorter survival was associated with higher clonality in adjacent lung. A median of roughly 60 of the top 100 tumor clones turned up in the paired uninvolved adjacent lung, and 25 to 30 of those clones also ranked among the top 100 of that same adjacent lung.

At diagnosis, tumor, uninvolved tumor-adjacent lung and peripheral blood were collected and then preserved as a mix of FFPE and fresh-frozen material. For TCR repertoire profiling, blood samples were analyzed as peripheral blood mononuclear cells. The immunoSEQ Assay was used to sequence TCR beta CDR3 regions from DNA. Per the authors' processing: T cell density was computed as TCR beta template counts normalized to usable DNA estimated by amplifying housekeeping genes. Richness was estimated with the preseqR package, extrapolating to 400,000 templates for PBMC samples and 120,000 templates for tissue samples. Clonality was calculated as one minus Pielou's evenness. Tissue-enriched TCRs were identified by differential abundance testing using productive amino-acid clonotypes, minimum total count 5 and alpha 0.1. The Jaccard Index and the Morisita Overlap Index were used to quantify repertoire overlap between compartments. TCR beta CDR3s were clustered by GLIPH together with public tetramer-defined viral CDR3s, and at least three viral sequences plus V-gene enrichment were required for viral motifs. TCRdb provides this immuneACCESS table in a form limited to in-frame rearrangements. Some clones are lacking; in checked studies, under half of them reflect an unresolved V gene, and why the rest are absent is not known. V and J calls and clone size follow that table, whereas D and trimming were derived from the DNA. The sample contains tens of thousands of clones, over 80% of them found a single time. The ten largest clones add up to around 15% of the sample.

A note on this clone: No cognate antigen has been identified for it. The sample holds no much larger clone one base away, and base qualities are not on file.

CDR1 WSHSY and CDR2 SAAADI are derived from the germline V gene. The CDR3 goes from the cysteine to the phenylalanine over 14 residues. CDR3 DNA is the only sequence kept; it has 42 bases, read in frame from the first base. Trimming removed 6 bases from V and 5 bases from J, leaving 16 bases between the germline ends. Sequencing was performed on peripheral blood, taken before any cancer treatment. The receptor was isolated from a man aged 35 to 69 with stage I squamous cell lung carcinoma. Recombination connected TRBV10-2 to TRBJ2-5, and perhaps TRBD1 as D gene, on 5 matching bases. The DNA sequence is TGCGCCAGCAGCCGGACAATGGGTGGGGAGACCCAGTACTTC. It codes for CASSRTMGGETQYF.